The clone carrying this TCR beta chain was observed many times. The antigen is undetermined. The data originate from a study of human T cells and chemical hapten exposure. About the research overall: Affected patients, primarily female, had alopecia areata, totalis or universalis.

Stated time point: pre-sensitization, week 0. Treatment defined: therapeutic diphenylcyclopropenone sensitization with weekly scalp DPC. Every donor had alopecia and was 18 to 70 years old; all were suitable for DPC. Findings and caveats of the study: Because all patients had alopecia, their immune responses might differ from healthy ones. Sensitizing to DPC left TCRs with a frequency above 1 in 1000 unaltered.

CDR1 SGHVS and CDR2 FNYEAQ come from the germline V gene. This CDR3 is 13 amino acids long. Trimming left V 5 bases short and J 0 bases short, with 8 bases between. A single record per CDR3 protein comes from TCRdb applying MiXCR to the RACE reads. The sample consists of tens of thousands of distinct CDR3 sequences, approximately 7.6% of them appearing once. Here the sequenced sample was whole blood, taken in connection with sensitization to the hapten diphenylcyclopropenone (DPC). V usage is TRBV7-6 and J usage is TRBJ2-7; D gene uncertain. The TCR comes from a woman aged 45-60 years with alopecia areata. Some clones in this sample may be carry-over from other donors' samples. This CDR3 reads CASSPGRSYEQYF. The CDR3 coding sequence is TGTGCCAGCAGCCCGGGCCGCTCCTACGAGCAGTACTTC.